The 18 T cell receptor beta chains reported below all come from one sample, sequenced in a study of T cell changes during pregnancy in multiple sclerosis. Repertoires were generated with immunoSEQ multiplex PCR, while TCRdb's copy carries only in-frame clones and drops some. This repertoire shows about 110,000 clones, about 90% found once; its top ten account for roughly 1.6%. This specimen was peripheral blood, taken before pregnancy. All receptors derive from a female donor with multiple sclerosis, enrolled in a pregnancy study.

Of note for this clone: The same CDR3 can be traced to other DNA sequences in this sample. The DNA for the CDR3 is TGCGCCAGCAGCCCGGGGCAGGGGGCTAGCTATGGCTACACCTTC. Its translation is CASSPGQGASYGYTF. The gene calls are TRBV5-1 and TRBJ1-2; 8 bases are a match to TRBD1. Trimming at V came to 4 bases and at J to 4 bases, leaving 9 bases not matched to a gene. The CDR3 extends over 15 amino acids. In germline, CDR1 is SGHRS, CDR2 YFSETQ.

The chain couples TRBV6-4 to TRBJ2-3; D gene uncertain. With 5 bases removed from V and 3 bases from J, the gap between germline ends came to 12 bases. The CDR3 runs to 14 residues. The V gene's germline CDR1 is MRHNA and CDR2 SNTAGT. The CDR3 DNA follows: TGTGCCAGCAGTCCCTCCGTGGAGACAGATACGCAGTATTTT. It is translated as CASSPSVETDTQYF.

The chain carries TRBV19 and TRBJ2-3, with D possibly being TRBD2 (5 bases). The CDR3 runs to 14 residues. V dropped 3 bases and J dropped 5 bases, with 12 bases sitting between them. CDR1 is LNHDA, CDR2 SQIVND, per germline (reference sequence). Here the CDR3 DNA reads TGTGCCAGTAGTATGCTCGGACTTGGAGATACGCAGTATTTT. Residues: CASSMLGLGDTQYF.

The CDR3 sequence is CASSLVTGDNEKLFF. The CDR3 DNA follows: TGTGCCAGCAGCTTAGTCACAGGAGATAATGAAAAACTGTTTTTT. The rearrangement links TRBV7-9 to TRBJ1-4; weak D call: TRBD1 (5 bases). V lost 1 base, J lost 4 bases, and 10 bases lay in between. Germline lookup yields CDR1 SEHNR and CDR2 FQNEAQ (reference sequence). This CDR3 region has 15 residues.

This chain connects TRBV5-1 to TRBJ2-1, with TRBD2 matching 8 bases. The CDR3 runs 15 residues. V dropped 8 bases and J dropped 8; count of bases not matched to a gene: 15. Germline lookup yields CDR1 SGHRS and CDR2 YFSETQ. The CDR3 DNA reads TGCGCCAGTCTCTTCGGAGGTAGCGGGGTCGATGAGCAGTTCTTC. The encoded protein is CASLFGGSGVDEQFF. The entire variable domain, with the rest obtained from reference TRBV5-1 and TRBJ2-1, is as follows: KAGVTQTPRYLIKTRGQQVTLSCSPISGHRSVSWYQQTPGQGLQFLFEYFSETQRNKGNFPGRFSGRQFSNSRSEMNVSTLELGDSALYLCASLFGGSGVDEQFFGPGTRLTVL.

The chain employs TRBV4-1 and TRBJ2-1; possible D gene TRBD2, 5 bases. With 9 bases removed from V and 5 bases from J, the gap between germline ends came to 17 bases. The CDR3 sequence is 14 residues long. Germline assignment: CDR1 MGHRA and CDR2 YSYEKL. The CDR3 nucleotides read TGCGCCAGAACTGCGCGAGGACTCGACAATGAGCAGTTCTTC. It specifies CARTARGLDNEQFF.

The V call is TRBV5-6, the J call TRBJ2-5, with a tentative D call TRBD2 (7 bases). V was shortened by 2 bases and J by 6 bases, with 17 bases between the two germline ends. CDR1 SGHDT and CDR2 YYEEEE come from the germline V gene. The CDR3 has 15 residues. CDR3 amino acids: CASSFGGGAFQTQYF. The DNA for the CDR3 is TGTGCCAGCAGCTTCGGAGGGGGGGCCTTTCAGACCCAGTACTTC.

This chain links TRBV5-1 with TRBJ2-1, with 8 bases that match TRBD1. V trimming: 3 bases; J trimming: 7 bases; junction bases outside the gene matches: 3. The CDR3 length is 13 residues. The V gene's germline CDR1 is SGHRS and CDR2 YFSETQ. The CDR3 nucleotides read TGCGCCAGCAGCTCGACAGGGGCGAATGAGCAGTTCTTC. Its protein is CASSSTGANEQFF.

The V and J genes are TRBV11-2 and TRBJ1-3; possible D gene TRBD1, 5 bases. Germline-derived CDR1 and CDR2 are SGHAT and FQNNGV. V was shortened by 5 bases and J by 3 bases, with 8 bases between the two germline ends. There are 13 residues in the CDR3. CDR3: CASSIQGGNTIYF. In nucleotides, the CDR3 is TGTGCCAGCAGCATCCAGGGTGGAAACACCATATATTTT. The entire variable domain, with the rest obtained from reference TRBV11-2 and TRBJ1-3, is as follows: EAGVAQSPRYKIIEKRQSVAFWCNPISGHATLYWYQQILGQGPKLLIQFQNNGVVDDSQLPKDRFSAERLKGVDSTLKIQPAKLEDSAVYLCASSIQGGNTIYFGEGSWLTVV.

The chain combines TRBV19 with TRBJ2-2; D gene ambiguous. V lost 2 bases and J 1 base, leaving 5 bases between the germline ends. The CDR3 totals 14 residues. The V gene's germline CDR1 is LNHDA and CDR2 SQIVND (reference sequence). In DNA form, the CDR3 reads TGTGCCAGTAGTATATACAGGAACACCGGGGAGCTGTTTTTT. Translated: CASSIYRNTGELFF.

The CDR3 sequence is CASGLAGRSYEQYF. The CDR3 DNA is TGCGCCAGCGGACTAGCGGGACGCTCCTACGAGCAGTACTTC. The V and J genes are TRBV10-1 and TRBJ2-7, with 12 bases identical to TRBD2. The CDR3 extends over 14 amino acids. Germline CDR1 WNHNN, CDR2 SYGVQD (reference sequence). The J segment lost 0 bases and the V segment lost 8 bases, leaving 2 bases of the junction unmatched.

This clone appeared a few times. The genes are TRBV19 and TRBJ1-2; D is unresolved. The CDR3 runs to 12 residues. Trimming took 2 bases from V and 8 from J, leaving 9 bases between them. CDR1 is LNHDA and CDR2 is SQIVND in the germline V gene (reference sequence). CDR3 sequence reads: CASSISRGGYTF. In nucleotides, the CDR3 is TGTGCCAGTAGTATAAGTCGTGGCGGCTACACCTTC. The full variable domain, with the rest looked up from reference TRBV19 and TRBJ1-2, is DGGITQSPKYLFRKEGQNVTLSCEQNLNHDAMYWYRQDPGQGLRLIYYSQIVNDFQKGDIAEGYSVSREKKESFPLTVTSAQKNPTAFYLCASSISRGGYTFGSGTRLTVV.

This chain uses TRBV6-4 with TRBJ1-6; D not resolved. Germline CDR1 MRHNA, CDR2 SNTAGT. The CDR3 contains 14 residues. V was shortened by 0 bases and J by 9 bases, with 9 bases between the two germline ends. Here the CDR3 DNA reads TGTGCCAGCAGTGACTCGATCGACTCTTCACCCCTCCACTTT. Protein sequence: CASSDSIDSSPLHF.

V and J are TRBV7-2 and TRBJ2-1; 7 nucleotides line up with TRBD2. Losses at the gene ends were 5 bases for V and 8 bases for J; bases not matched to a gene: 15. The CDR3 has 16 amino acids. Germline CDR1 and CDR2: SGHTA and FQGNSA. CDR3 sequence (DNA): TGTGCCAGCAGCCCCCAGTGGCGGGGGTCTGGTGATGAGCAGTTCTTC. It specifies CASSPQWRGSGDEQFF.

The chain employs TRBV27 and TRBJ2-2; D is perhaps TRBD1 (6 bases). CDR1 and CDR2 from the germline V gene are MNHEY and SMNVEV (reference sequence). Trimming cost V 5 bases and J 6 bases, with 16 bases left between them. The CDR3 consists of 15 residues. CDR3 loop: CASSPPSGAAGELFF. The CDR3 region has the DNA TGTGCCAGCAGTCCCCCTTCAGGGGCTGCCGGGGAGCTGTTTTTT.

CDR3 nucleotide sequence: TGTGCCAGCAGTTACTCGGACAGGGGGCGCCCAGATACGCAGTATTTT. The encoded protein is CASSYSDRGRPDTQYF. The chain is built from TRBV6-6 and TRBJ2-3; 11 nucleotides agree with TRBD1. The CDR3 length is 16 residues. From germline, CDR1 is MNHNY and CDR2 SVGAGI (reference sequence). Trimming took 0 bases from V and 4 from J; bases not matched to a gene: 3.

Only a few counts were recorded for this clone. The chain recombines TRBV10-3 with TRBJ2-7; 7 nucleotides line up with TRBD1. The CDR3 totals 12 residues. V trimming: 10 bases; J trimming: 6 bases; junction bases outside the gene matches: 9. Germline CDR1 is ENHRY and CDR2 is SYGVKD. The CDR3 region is CATGTGDGEQYF. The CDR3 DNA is TGTGCCACGGGCACAGGGGATGGCGAGCAGTACTTC.

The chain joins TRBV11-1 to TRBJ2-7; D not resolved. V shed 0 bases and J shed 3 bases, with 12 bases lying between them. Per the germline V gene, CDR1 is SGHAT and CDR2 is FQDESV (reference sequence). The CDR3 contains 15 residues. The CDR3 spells CASSLAQVSFYEQYF. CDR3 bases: TGTGCCAGCAGCTTAGCACAAGTTTCGTTCTACGAGCAGTACTTC.